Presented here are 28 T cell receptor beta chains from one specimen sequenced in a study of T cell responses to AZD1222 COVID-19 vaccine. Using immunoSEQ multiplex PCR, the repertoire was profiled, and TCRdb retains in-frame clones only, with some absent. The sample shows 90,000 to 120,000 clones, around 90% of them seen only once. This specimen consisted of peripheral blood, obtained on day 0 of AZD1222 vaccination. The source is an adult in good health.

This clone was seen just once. CDR3 sequence: CASSLDNSPLHF. CDR3 coding DNA: TGTGCCAGCAGCTTAGATAATTCACCCCTCCACTTT. The chain couples TRBV7-2 to TRBJ1-6; D remains unclear. Germline CDR1 SGHTA, CDR2 FQGNSA. This CDR3 is 12 amino acids long. Trimming shortened V by 1 base and J by 5 bases, and 0 bases separated the two germline ends. The full variable domain, its missing parts supplied by reference TRBV7-2 and TRBJ1-6, is GAGVSQSPSNKVTEKGKDVELRCDPISGHTALYWYRQSLGQGLEFLIYFQGNSAPDKSGLPSDRFSAERTGGSVSTLTIQRTQQEDSAVYLCASSLDNSPLHFGNGTRLTVT.

CDR3 sequence: CAWSPISRDSYNEQFF. CDR3 DNA: TGTGCCTGGAGTCCCATTAGTCGGGACTCCTACAATGAGCAGTTCTTC. V usage is TRBV30 and J usage is TRBJ2-1; the D gene is possibly TRBD2 (5 bases). Looked up from germline, CDR1 is GTSNPN and CDR2 is SVGIG (reference sequence). Trimming stripped 2 bases from V and 0 bases from J, with 14 bases between. This CDR3 spans 16 amino acids.

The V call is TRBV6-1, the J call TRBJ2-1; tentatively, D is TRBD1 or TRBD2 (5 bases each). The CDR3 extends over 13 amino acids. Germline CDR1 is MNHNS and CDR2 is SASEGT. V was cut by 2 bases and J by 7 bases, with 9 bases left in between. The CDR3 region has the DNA TGTGCCAGCAGTGAATATGAGGGGAATGAGCAGTTCTTC. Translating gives CASSEYEGNEQFF.

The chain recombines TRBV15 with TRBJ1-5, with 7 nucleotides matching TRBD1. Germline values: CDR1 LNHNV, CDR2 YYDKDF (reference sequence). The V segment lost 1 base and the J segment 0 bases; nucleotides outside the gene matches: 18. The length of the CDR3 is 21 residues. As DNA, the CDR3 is TGTGCCACCAGCAGAGCTAGAGGTCGGTCAGGGGGAGAATATAGCAATCAGCCCCAGCATTTT. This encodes CATSRARGRSGGEYSNQPQHF.

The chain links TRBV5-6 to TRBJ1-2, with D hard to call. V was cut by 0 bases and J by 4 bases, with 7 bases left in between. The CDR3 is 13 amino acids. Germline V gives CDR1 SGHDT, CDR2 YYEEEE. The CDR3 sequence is CASSLDTAYGYTF. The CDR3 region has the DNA TGTGCCAGCAGCTTGGATACGGCCTATGGCTACACCTTC.

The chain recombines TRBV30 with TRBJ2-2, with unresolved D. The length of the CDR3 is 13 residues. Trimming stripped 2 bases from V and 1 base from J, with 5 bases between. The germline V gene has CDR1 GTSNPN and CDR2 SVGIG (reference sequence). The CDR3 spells CAWSNKNTGELFF. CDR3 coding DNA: TGTGCCTGGAGTAATAAGAACACCGGGGAGCTGTTTTTT.

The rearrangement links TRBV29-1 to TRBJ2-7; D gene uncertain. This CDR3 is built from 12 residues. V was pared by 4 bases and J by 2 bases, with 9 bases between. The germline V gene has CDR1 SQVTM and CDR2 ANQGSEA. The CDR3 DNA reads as TGCAGCGTTGCGGTCGGTACCTACGAGCAGTACTTC. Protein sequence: CSVAVGTYEQYF.

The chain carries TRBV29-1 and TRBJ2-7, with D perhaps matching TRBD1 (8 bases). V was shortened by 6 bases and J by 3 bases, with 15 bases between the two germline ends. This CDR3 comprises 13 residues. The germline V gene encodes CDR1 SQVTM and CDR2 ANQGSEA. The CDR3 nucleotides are TGCAGCGTACAGGGGGGGTCACTCTACGAGCAGTACTTC. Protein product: CSVQGGSLYEQYF.

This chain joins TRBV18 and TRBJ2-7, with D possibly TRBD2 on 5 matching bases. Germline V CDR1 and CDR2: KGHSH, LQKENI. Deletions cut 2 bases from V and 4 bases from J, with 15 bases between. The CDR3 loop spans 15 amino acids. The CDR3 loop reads CASSPRAARTYEQYF. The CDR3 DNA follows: TGTGCCAGCTCACCAAGGGCGGCGAGGACTTACGAGCAGTACTTC. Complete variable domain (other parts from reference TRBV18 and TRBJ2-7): NAGVMQNPRHLVRRRGQEARLRCSPMKGHSHVYWYRQLPEEGLKFMVYLQKENIIDESGMPKERFSAEFPKEGPSILRIQQVVRGDSAAYFCASSPRAARTYEQYFGPGTRLTVT.

For the CDR3, the DNA is TGCGCCAGCAGCCTCGGGACCGGAGAAGCGGGCGAGCAGTACTTC. Translation gives CASSLGTGEAGEQYF. The rearrangement links TRBV4-3 to TRBJ2-7; maybe TRBD2 (6 bases). CDR1 is LGHNA and CDR2 is YSLEER in the germline V gene. V lost 4 bases to trimming and J lost 6 bases, with 19 bases between them. CDR3 size: 15 residues.

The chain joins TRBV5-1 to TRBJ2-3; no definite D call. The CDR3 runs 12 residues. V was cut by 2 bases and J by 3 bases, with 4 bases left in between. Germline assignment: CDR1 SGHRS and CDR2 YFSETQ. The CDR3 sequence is CASSLRTDTQYF. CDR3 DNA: TGCGCCAGCAGCTTAAGGACAGATACGCAGTATTTT.

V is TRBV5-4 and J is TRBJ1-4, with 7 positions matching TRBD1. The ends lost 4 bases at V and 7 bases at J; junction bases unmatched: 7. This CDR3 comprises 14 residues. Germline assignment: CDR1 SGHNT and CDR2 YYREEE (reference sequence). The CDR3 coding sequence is TGTGCCAGCAGCGATAGACAGGGTGGTGAAAAACTGTTTTTT. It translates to CASSDRQGGEKLFF.

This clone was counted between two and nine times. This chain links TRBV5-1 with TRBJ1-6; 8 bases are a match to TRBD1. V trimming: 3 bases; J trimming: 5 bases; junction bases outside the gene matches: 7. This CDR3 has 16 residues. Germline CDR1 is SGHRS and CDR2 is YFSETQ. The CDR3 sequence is CASSSQGALNNSPLHF. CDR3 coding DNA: TGCGCCAGCAGCTCCCAGGGGGCTCTTAATAATTCACCCCTCCACTTT.

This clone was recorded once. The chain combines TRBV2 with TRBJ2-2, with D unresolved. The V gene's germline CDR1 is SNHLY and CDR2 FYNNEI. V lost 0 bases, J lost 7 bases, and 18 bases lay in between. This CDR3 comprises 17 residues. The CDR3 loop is CASSEALQAVGGGELFF. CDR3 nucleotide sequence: TGTGCCAGCAGTGAAGCGCTTCAGGCAGTAGGTGGCGGGGAGCTGTTTTTT.

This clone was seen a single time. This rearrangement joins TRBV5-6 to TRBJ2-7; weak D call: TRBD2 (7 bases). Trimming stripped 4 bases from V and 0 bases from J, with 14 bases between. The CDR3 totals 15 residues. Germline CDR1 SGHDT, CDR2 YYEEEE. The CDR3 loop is CASSQVGGASYEQYF. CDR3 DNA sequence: TGTGCCAGCAGCCAAGTTGGGGGGGCCTCCTACGAGCAGTACTTC.

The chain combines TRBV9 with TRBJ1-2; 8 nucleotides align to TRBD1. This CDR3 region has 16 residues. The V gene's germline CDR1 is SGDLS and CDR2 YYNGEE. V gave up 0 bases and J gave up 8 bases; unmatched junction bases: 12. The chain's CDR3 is CASSVDGGQGAQGYTF. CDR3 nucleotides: TGTGCCAGCAGCGTAGATGGTGGGCAGGGGGCGCAAGGCTACACCTTC. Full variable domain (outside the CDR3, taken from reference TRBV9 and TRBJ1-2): DSGVTQTPKHLITATGQRVTLRCSPRSGDLSVYWYQQSLDQGLQFLIQYYNGEERAKGNILERFSAQQFPDLHSELNLSSLELGDSALYFCASSVDGGQGAQGYTFGSGTRLTVV.

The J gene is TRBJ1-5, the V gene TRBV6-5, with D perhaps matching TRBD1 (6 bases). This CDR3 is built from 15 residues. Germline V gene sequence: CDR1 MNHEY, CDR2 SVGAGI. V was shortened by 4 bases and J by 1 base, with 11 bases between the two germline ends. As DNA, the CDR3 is TGTGCCAGCAGTTCCGGGGGCGGGAGCAATCAGCCCCAGCATTTT. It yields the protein CASSSGGGSNQPQHF.

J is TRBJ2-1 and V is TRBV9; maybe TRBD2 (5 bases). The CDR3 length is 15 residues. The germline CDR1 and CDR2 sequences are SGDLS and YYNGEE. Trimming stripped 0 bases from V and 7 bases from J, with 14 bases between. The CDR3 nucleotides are TGTGCCAGCAGCGTAGGACTAAACTCGGGTAATGAGCAGTTCTTC. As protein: CASSVGLNSGNEQFF.

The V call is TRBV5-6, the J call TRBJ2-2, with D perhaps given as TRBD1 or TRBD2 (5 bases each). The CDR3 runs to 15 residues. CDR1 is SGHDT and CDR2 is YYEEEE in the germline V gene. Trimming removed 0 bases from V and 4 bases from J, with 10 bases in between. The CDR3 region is CASSLAGSGTGELFF. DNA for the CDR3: TGTGCCAGCAGCTTGGCAGGGAGTGGCACCGGGGAGCTGTTTTTT.

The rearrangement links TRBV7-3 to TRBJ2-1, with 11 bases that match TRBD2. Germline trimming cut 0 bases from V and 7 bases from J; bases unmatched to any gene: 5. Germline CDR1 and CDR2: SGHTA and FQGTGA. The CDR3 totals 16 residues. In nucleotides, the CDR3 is TGTGCCAGCAGCTTAACGTCGGCTAGCGGGAGGAATGAGCAGTTCTTC. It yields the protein CASSLTSASGRNEQFF.

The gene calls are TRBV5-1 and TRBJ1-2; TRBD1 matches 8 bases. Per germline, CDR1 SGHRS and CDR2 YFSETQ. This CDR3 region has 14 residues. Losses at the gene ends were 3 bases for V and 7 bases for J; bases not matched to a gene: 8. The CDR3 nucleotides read TGCGCCAGCAGCTCCCTTCAGGGGGCTGGTGGCTACACCTTC. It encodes CASSSLQGAGGYTF.

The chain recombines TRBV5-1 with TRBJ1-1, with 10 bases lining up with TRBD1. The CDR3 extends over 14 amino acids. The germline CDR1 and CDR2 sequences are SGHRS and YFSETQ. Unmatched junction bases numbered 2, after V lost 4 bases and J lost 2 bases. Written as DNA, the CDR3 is TGCGCCAGCAGCCCGACAGGGGGCAACACTGAAGCTTTCTTT. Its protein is CASSPTGGNTEAFF.

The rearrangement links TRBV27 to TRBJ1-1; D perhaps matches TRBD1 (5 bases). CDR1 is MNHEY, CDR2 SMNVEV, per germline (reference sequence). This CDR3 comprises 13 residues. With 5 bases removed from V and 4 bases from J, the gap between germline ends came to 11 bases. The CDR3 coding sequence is TGTGCCAGCAGTGCCGCCGGGGGCACTGAAGCTTTCTTT. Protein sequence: CASSAAGGTEAFF.

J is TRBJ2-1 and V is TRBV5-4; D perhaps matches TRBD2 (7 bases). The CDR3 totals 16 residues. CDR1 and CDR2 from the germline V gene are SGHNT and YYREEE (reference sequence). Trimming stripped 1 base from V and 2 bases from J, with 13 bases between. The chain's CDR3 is CASSLRGAITYNEQFF. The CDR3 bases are TGTGCCAGCAGCTTGCGGGGGGCCATAACCTACAATGAGCAGTTCTTC.

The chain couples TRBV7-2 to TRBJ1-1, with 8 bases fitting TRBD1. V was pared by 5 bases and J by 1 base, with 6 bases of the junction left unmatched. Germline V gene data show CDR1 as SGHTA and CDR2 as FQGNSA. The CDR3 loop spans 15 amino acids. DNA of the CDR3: TGTGCCAGCAGCCCCAGGACAGGGTGGAACACTGAAGCTTTCTTT. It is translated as CASSPRTGWNTEAFF.

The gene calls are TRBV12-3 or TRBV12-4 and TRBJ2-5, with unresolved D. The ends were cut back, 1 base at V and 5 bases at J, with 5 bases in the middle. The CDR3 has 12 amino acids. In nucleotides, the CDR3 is TGTGCCAGCAGTTTAGTAGGGGAGACCCAGTACTTC. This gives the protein CASSLVGETQYF.

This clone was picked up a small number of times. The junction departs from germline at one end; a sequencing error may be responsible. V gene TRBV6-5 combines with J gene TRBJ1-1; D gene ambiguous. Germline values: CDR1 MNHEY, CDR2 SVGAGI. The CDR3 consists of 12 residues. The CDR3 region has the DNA TGTGCCAGCGGTAGGATGAAGACTGAAGCTTTCTTT. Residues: CASGRMKTEAFF.

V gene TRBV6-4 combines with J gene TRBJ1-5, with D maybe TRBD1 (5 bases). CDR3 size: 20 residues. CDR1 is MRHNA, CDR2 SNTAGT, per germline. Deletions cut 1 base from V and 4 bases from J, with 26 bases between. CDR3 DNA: TGTGCCAGCAGTGACTGGGCACAGGTAGTGGGGAGCACCTCAAATCAGCCCCAGCATTTT. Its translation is CASSDWAQVVGSTSNQPQHF.